The T cell receptor (beta chain) described here comes from a study of CD8 T cells in ankylosing spondylitis. General observations from the study: Disease-linked clones bore a CD8+ phenotype, appearing relatively rarely in peripheral blood. A TCR beta motif of 8 or 9 highly homologous variants appeared characteristic of ankylosing spondylitis blood. Researchers reportedly found disease-linked clones significantly enriched in matched ankylosing spondylitis synovial fluid.

This clonotype was counted between two and nine times. Its antigen remains unidentified. Preparation of TCR beta libraries was done by quantitative 5'-RACE with molecular barcodes. TCRdb re-derived calls from the 5' RACE reads in MiXCR, one entry per CDR3 protein. Here the sample spans under 850,000 distinct CDR3 sequences, around 17% being singletons. CDR1 and CDR2 from the germline V gene are MNHEY and SMNVEV (reference sequence). V shed 5 bases and J shed 3 bases, with 13 bases lying between them. The CDR3 spans 14 residues. The source of this sequence is a male donor with ankylosing spondylitis. The chain couples TRBV27 to TRBJ2-5, with D hard to call. The sample was blood, either unsorted or a sorted T cell fraction (not recorded which). The CDR3 DNA reads as TGTGCCAGCAGTGTACTGGGATCCGAAGAGACCCAGTACTTC. Translated, it gives CASSVLGSEETQYF.